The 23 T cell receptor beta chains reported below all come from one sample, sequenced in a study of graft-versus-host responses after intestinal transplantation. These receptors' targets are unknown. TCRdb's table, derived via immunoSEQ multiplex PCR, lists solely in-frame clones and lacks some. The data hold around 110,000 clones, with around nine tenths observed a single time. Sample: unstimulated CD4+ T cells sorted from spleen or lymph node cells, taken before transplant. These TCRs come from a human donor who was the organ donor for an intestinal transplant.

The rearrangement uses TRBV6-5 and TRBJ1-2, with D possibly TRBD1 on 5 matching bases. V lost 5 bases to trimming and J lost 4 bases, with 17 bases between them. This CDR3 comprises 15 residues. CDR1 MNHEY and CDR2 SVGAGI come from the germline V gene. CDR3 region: CASSTSGTSLYGYTF. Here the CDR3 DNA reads TGTGCCAGCAGTACTTCCGGGACTTCTCTCTATGGCTACACCTTC.

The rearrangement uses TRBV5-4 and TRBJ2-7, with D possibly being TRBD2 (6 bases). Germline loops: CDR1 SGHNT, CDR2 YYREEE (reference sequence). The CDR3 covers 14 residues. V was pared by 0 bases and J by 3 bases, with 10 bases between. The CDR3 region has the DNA TGTGCCAGCAGCTTGGGGGTCGGGAGCTACGAGCAGTACTTC. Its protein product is CASSLGVGSYEQYF. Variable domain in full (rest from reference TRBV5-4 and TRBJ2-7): ETGVTQSPTHLIKTRGQQVTLRCSSQSGHNTVSWYQQALGQGPQFIFQYYREEENGRGNFPPRFSGLQFPNYSSELNVNALELDDSALYLCASSLGVGSYEQYFGPGTRLTVT.

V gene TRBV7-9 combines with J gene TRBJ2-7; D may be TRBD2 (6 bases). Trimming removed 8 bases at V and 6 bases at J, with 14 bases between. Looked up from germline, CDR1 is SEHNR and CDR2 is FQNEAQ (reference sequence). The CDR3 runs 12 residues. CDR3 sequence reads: CASGQGGSEQYF. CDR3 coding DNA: TGTGCCAGCGGCCAGGGAGGAAGCGAGCAGTACTTC.

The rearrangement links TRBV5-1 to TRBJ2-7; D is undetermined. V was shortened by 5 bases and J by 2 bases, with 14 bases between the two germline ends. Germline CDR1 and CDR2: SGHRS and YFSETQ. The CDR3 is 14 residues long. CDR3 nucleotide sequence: TGCGCCAGCAGGCGAACCCCCAATGCCTACGAGCAGTACTTC. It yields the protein CASRRTPNAYEQYF.

CDR3 coding DNA: TGTGCCAGCAGTTACCCCGCTCGGAACGAGCAGTACTTC. Its protein is CASSYPARNEQYF. This sequence joins TRBV6-6 and TRBJ2-7, with no clear D. Trimming stripped 2 bases from V and 5 bases from J, with 10 bases between. Germline V gene data show CDR1 as MNHNY and CDR2 as SVGAGI (reference sequence). The CDR3 has 13 amino acids.

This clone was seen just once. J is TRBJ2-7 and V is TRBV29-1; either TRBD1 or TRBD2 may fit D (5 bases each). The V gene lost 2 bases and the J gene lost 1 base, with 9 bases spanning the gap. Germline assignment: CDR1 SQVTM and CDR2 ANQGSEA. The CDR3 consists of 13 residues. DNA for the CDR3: TGCAGCGTTGAAACGGGGCAGTCCTACGAGCAGTACTTC. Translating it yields CSVETGQSYEQYF.

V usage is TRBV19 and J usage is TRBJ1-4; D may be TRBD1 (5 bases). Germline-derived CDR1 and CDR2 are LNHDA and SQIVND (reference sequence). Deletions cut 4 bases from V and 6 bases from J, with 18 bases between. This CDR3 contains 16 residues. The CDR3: CASSTSRDGLYEKLFF. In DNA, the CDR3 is TGTGCCAGTAGTACCTCCCGGGACGGACTTTATGAAAAACTGTTTTTT.

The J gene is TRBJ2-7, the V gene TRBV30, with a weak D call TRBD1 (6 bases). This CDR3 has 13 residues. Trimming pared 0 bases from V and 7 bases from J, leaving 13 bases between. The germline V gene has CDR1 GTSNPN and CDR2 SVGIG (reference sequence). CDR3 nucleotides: TGTGCCTGGAGTGTCAAGGGGGTAAAAGAGCAGTACTTC. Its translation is CAWSVKGVKEQYF.

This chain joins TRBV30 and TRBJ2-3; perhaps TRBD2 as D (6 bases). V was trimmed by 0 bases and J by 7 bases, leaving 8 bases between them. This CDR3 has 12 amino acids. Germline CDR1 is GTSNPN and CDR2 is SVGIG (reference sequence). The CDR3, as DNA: TGTGCCTGGAGTGTGGAGGGGAATACGCAGTATTTT. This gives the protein CAWSVEGNTQYF.

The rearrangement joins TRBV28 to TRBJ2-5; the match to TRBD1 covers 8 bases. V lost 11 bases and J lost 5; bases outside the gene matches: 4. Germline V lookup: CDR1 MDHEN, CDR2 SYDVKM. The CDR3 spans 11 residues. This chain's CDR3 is CASGGAETQYF. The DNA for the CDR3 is TGTGCCTCAGGGGGCGCGGAGACCCAGTACTTC.

CDR3 nucleotides: TGTGCCAGCAGCTTAGAGGGCAGCACTGAAGCTTTCTTT. Its translation is CASSLEGSTEAFF. The chain links TRBV7-9 to TRBJ1-1; D gene ambiguous. The CDR3 has 13 amino acids. The ends were cut back, 1 base at V and 4 bases at J, with 7 bases in the middle. Germline V lookup: CDR1 SEHNR, CDR2 FQNEAQ (reference sequence).

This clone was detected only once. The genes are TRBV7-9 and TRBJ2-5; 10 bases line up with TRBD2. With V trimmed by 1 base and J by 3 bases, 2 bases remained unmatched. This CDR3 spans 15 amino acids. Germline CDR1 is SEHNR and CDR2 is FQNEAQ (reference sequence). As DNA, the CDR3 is TGTGCCAGCAGCTTAGATGGACTAGCGGAAGAGACCCAGTACTTC. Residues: CASSLDGLAEETQYF.

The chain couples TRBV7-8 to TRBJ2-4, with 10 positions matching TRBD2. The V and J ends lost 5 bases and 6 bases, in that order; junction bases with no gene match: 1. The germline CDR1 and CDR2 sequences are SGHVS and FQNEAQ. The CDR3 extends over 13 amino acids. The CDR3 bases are TGTGCCAGCAGCAGGACTAGCGGAAACATTCAGTACTTC. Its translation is CASSRTSGNIQYF.

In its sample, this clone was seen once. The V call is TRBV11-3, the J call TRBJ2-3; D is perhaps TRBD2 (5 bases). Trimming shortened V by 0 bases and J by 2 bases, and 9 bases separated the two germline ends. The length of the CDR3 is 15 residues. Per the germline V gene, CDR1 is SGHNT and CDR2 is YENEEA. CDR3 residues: CASSLDSSSTDTQYF. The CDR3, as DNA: TGTGCCAGCAGCTTAGATTCTAGCTCCACAGATACGCAGTATTTT. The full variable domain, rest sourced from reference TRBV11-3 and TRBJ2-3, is EAGVVQSPRYKIIEKKQPVAFWCNPISGHNTLYWYLQNLGQGPELLIRYENEEAVDDSQLPKDRFSAERLKGVDSTLKIQPAELGDSAVYLCASSLDSSSTDTQYFGPGTRLTVL.

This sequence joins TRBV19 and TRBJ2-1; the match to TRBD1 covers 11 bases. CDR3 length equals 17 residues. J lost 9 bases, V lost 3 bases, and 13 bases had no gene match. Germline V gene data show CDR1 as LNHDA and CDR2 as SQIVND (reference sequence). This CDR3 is CASSISSDRGLGSEQFF. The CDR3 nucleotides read TGTGCCAGTAGTATTAGCTCGGACAGGGGGCTTGGCAGTGAGCAGTTCTTC. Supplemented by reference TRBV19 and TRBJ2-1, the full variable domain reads DGGITQSPKYLFRKEGQNVTLSCEQNLNHDAMYWYRQDPGQGLRLIYYSQIVNDFQKGDIAEGYSVSREKKESFPLTVTSAQKNPTAFYLCASSISSDRGLGSEQFFGPGTRLTVL.

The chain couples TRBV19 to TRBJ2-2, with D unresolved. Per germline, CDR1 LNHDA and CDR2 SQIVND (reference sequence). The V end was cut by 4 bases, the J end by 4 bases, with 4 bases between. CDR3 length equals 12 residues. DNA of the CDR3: TGTGCCAGTAGTACAGGCACCGGGGAGCTGTTTTTT. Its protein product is CASSTGTGELFF. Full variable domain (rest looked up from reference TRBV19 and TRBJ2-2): DGGITQSPKYLFRKEGQNVTLSCEQNLNHDAMYWYRQDPGQGLRLIYYSQIVNDFQKGDIAEGYSVSREKKESFPLTVTSAQKNPTAFYLCASSTGTGELFFGEGSRLTVL.

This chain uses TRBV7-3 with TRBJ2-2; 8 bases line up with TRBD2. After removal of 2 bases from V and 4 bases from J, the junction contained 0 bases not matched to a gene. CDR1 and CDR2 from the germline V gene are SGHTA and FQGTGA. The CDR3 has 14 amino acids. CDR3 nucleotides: TGTGCCAGCAGCTTACTAGCGGGCACCGGGGAGCTGTTTTTT. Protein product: CASSLLAGTGELFF.

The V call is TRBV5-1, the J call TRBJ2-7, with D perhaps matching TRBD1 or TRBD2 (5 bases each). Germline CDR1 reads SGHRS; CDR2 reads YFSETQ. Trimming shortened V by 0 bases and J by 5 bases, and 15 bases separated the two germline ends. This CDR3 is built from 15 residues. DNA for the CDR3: TGCGCCAGCAGCTTGGCCTTGGGGATGGGACACGAGCAGTACTTC. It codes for CASSLALGMGHEQYF.

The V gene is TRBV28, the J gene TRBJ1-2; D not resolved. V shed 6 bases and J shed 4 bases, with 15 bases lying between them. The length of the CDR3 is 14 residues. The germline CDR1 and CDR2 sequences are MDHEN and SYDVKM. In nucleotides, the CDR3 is TGTGCCAGCAGCCCCACAGCAGAGGGCTATGGCTACACCTTC. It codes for CASSPTAEGYGYTF.

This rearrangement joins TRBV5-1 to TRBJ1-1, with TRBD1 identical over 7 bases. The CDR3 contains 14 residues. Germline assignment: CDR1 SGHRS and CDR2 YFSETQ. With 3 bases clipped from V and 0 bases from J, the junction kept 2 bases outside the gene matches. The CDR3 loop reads CASSWGQLNTEAFF. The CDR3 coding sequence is TGCGCCAGCAGCTGGGGACAGCTGAACACTGAAGCTTTCTTT.

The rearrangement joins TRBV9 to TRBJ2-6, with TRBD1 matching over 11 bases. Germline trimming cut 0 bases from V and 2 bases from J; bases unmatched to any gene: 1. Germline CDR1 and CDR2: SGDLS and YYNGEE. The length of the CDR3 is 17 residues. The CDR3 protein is CASSVAGQGAGANVLTF. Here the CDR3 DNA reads TGTGCCAGCAGCGTAGCGGGACAGGGGGCTGGGGCCAACGTCCTGACTTTC.

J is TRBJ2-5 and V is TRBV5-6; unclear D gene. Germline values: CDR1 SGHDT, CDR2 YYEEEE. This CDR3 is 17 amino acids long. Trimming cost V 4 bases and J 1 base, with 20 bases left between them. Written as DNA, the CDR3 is TGTGCCAGCAGCCCCGCTGGCTTTGGACGACCCCAAGAGACCCAGTACTTC. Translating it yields CASSPAGFGRPQETQYF.

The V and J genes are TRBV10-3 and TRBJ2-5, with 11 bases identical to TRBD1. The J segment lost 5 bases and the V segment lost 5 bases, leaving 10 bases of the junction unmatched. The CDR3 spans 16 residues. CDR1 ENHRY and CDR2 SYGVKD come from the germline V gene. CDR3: CAISFLDRGQGETQYF. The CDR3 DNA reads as TGTGCCATCAGTTTCCTGGACAGGGGGCAGGGGGAGACCCAGTACTTC.